The 2 T cell receptor beta chains given below trace back to one sample, sequenced in a study of identical twins. TCRdb re-derived calls from the 5' RACE reads in MiXCR, one entry per CDR3 protein. The sample lists hundreds of thousands of distinct CDR3 sequences; roughly 20% were seen once. The sample was also linked to a second study, of T cells expressing NK-cell markers.

Sequencing was done on a sample of PBMCs. Receptors were obtained from a woman between 18 and 29 years old in good health.

V gene TRBV18 combines with J gene TRBJ2-4, with 8 nucleotides matching TRBD1. The CDR3 is made up of 15 amino acids. Germline trimming cut 3 bases from V and 8 bases from J; bases unmatched to any gene: 9. Germline-derived CDR1 and CDR2 are KGHSH and LQKENI. As DNA, the CDR3 is TGTGCCAGCTCACCTCCGTGGGACAGGTCGGACATTCAGTACTTC. The encoded protein is CASSPPWDRSDIQYF.

This clonotype was counted at least ten times. The V and J genes are TRBV12-3 or TRBV12-4 and TRBJ2-1, with D perhaps matching TRBD2 (5 bases). The CDR3 loop spans 12 amino acids. V lost 5 bases to trimming and J lost 8 bases, with 10 bases between them. The CDR3 spells CASSPGFYEQFF. The CDR3 DNA sequence: TGTGCCAGCAGTCCGGGGTTTTATGAGCAGTTCTTC.